This T cell receptor (beta chain) was recorded in a study of brain T cells in children with intractable seizures (dated by TCRdb to about 2021). Notes on the research overall: Resected brain tissue from 53 pediatric epilepsy surgery cases was initially screened for immune gene transcripts with a NanoString immunology panel. Of the roughly twelve selected surgery cases, pre-surgery blood was also sequenced for eight, so four had brain tissue only.

Summary of the overall study and its limitations: Because sequencing depth was different between pre-surgery and post-surgery blood, clones absent from the pre-surgery sample may reflect undersampling. Viral specificity was inferred only from CDR3 sequence similarity, and patients' HCMV serostatus was unknown.

A note on this clone: It lacks a known antigen. Base-call qualities are not available, and no considerably larger clone is one nucleotide away.

This sample's time point label indicates: blood from clinic visit 5 months post-surgery; TSC patient then seizure free. The surgery cases with the highest brain T cell transcript signatures were chosen for TCR beta chain sequencing of brain tissue, and also of blood when blood was available. Prior to surgery, the patients had been treated with at least one anti-epileptic drug. The TCR-sequenced patients were children whose drug-resistant epilepsy was caused by tuberous sclerosis complex, focal cortical dysplasia, Rasmussen encephalitis or hemimegalencephaly. The Monarch genomic DNA purification kit was used to extract bulk genomic DNA from unsorted brain tissue and from whole blood. TCR beta chain sequences were generated from genomic DNA using the immunoSEQ assay. Processing in the source paper ran as follows. Any CDR3 sequence that did not begin with the conserved framework cysteine at position 104 was removed by hand. Clonality was calculated as one minus the normalized Shannon's Diversity Index, with values ranging from 0 (maximal diversity) to 1 (oligoclonal). Chi-squared comparison-of-proportions tests assessed whether the same CDR3 differed in frequency between samples, such as brain versus blood. Public clonotypes were found through immuneACCESS searches, while the VDJdb browser was used to judge similarity to known antiviral clonotypes. TCRdb took over this immuneACCESS table, retaining in-frame rearrangements with V and J assigned. Such tables are incomplete; in checked studies, under half of the missing clones stem from an unresolved V gene, and the remainder is unexplained. V and J calls and clone size are those listed in that table; D and trimming were worked out from the DNA. The sample data list under 400,000 clones, and over 90% of these were observed just once. Of the sample, 5.7% is held by the ten largest clones.

Here the sequenced sample was peripheral blood, taken approximately 5 months after surgery. This receptor was identified in a boy less than two years old with tuberous sclerosis and intractable seizures.

The nucleotide sequence is given as TGTGCCAGCAGGGGGTATGAGGGGGCAGATACGCAGTATTTT. Its translation is CASRGYEGADTQYF. The chain couples TRBV2 to TRBJ2-3, with a weak D call of TRBD1 (6 bases match). V lost 6 bases and J lost 4 bases; the stretch between them is 14 bases long. The CDR3 measures 14 amino acids from cysteine to phenylalanine. Only CDR3 DNA is held: 42 bases, read in frame from base 1. Per the germline V gene, SNHLY is the CDR1 and FYNNEI is the CDR2.